Listed below are T cell receptor beta chains from one sample, sequenced in a study of radiation and T cells in renal cell carcinoma. Sequencing was performed with immunoSEQ multiplex PCR; in TCRdb, only in-frame clones are kept and a portion is missing. The sample has over 90,000 clones; more than 65% are singletons. Sequencing was performed on blood, taken from a patient whose treatment included radiotherapy and nephrectomy. These receptors were collected from a man aged 55 to 70 with renal cell carcinoma. Both conserved end residues are part of each CDR3. Fields, in order: D gene, clone size, J gene, V gene, CDR3 DNA, CDR3 protein. The D gene is left open where the match is weak. Not every row has a clone size; where given, it reads once, few, many or a size class.

>TRBD1|once|TRBJ1-2|TRBV7-9
TGTGCCAGCAGCTTGGGTCCCCAGGACAGGCGAGGTGGCTACACCTTC
CASSLGPQDRRGGYTF
>NA|NA|TRBJ2-3|TRBV2
TGTGCCAGCAGTACCGGGACTAGCACAGATACGCAGTATTTT
CASSTGTSTDTQYF
>NA|NA|TRBJ2-5|TRBV12-2
TGTGCAAGTCGCTTGGGGATACGGGACACTCAAGAGACCCAGTACTTC
CASRLGIRDTQETQYF
>TRBD2|NA|TRBJ2-1|TRBV9
TGTGCCAGCAGCCGTAGGGGGAGCGGGAGGGGATTTAGCTCCTACAATGAGCAGTTCTTC
CASSRRGSGRGFSSYNEQFF
>NA|NA|TRBJ1-5|TRBV19
TGTGCCAGTAGTATTCAGGGAGATCAGCCCCAGCATTTT
CASSIQGDQPQHF
>TRBD1|NA|TRBJ2-7|TRBV28
TGTGCCACCCGGGGACAGGGGCCCTACGAGCAGTACTTC
CATRGQGPYEQYF
>TRBD1|NA|TRBJ1-2|TRBV6-6
TGTGCCAGCAGCGACTTTGACAGGGCCCACTATGGCTACACCTTC
CASSDFDRAHYGYTF
>TRBD1|NA|TRBJ1-4|TRBV6-1
TGTGCCAGCAGCCCCCCGACAGGGGGAGGTGAAAAACTGTTTTTT
CASSPPTGGGEKLFF
>TRBD2|NA|TRBJ2-2|TRBV19
TGTGCCACCTCGGGACTAGCTAGGACCGGGGAGCTGTTTTTT
CATSGLARTGELFF
>NA|NA|TRBJ2-1|TRBV5-8
TGTGCCAGCAGCTTGGCAGGGTTTGATGAGCAGTTCTTC
CASSLAGFDEQFF
>NA|NA|TRBJ2-1|TRBV30
TGTGCCTGGAGTTTGGGGGCTGAGCAGTTCTTC
CAWSLGAEQFF
>NA|once|TRBJ2-1|TRBV4-1
TGCGCCAGCAGCCAAGAACCCGGTGGGTGGGCCTACAATGAGCAGTTCTTC
CASSQEPGGWAYNEQFF
>NA|NA|TRBJ2-3|TRBV5-3
TGTGCCAGAAGCTCTAGCGAAGCAGATACGCAGTATTTT
CARSSSEADTQYF
>NA|NA|TRBJ1-1|TRBV30
TGTGCCTGGAGCCCGGGGAGGGCGAACACTGAAGCTTTCTTT
CAWSPGRANTEAFF
>NA|NA|TRBJ1-1|TRBV7-2
TGTGCCAGCGTGAAAGGGTGGTTGAACACTGAAGCTTTCTTT
CASVKGWLNTEAFF
>NA|NA|TRBJ2-7|TRBV15
TGTGCCACCAGCAGAGGGCTGGGGTGGGGATCCTACGAGCAGTACTTC
CATSRGLGWGSYEQYF
>NA|NA|TRBJ2-5|TRBV28
TGTGCCAGCAGTTTAGATGACCTCGTTTGGGAGACCCAGTACTTC
CASSLDDLVWETQYF
>NA|NA|TRBJ2-6|TRBV5-5
TGTGCCAGCACCACGCGATCGGGGGCTGGGGCCAACGTCCTGACTTTC
CASTTRSGAGANVLTF
>NA|NA|TRBJ2-3|TRBV7-7
TGTGCCAGCAGCTTGGGTGCGGGCCTCTTCACAGATACGCAGTATTTT
CASSLGAGLFTDTQYF
>NA|NA|TRBJ2-5|TRBV27
TGTGCCAGTAGCATACAGGGCCAAGAGACCCAGTACTTC
CASSIQGQETQYF
>TRBD2|NA|TRBJ2-1|TRBV6-5
TGTGCCAGCAGTTACTATGCGGGAGTTGAGCAGTTCTTC
CASSYYAGVEQFF
>NA|NA|TRBJ2-3|TRBV10-1
TGCGCCAGCAGTGTACCCCTAGAGGCCCTCACAGATACGCAGTATTTT
CASSVPLEALTDTQYF